The 16 T cell receptor beta chains listed next were all sequenced from one sample in a study of beta chain features in type 1 diabetes. The sequenced template was cDNA made from the entire isolated RNA. The table came from immunoSEQ multiplex PCR; TCRdb's copy has only in-frame clones and leaves some out. The repertoire holds fewer than 900,000 clones, with under 20% as singletons. The sample taken for sequencing was naive CD4+ T cells from blood. Receptors originate from a young woman in good health.

In its sample, this clone was seen a few times. V is TRBV10-3 and J is TRBJ2-2, with TRBD2 identical over 8 bases. J gave up 9 bases and V 2 bases, and 8 bases lay outside the gene matches. The CDR3 contains 15 residues. Germline loops: CDR1 ENHRY, CDR2 SYGVKD. The CDR3 DNA reads TGTGCCATCAGTGAGGGGACTAGGAGCGGTCGGGAGCTGTTTTTT. Translating it yields CAISEGTRSGRELFF.

The genes are TRBV18 and TRBJ2-3; TRBD2 matches at 11 bases. The CDR3 contains 19 residues. V gave up 3 bases and J gave up 5 bases; unmatched junction bases: 16. CDR1 KGHSH and CDR2 LQKENI come from the germline V gene. The CDR3 spells CASSPRVVTSGSNGDTQYF. The CDR3 DNA follows: TGTGCCAGCTCACCGAGAGTAGTCACTAGCGGGAGCAATGGAGATACGCAGTATTTT. The full variable domain, rest sourced from reference TRBV18 and TRBJ2-3, is NAGVMQNPRHLVRRRGQEARLRCSPMKGHSHVYWYRQLPEEGLKFMVYLQKENIIDESGMPKERFSAEFPKEGPSILRIQQVVRGDSAAYFCASSPRVVTSGSNGDTQYFGPGTRLTVL.

This clone has only a few counts. This rearrangement joins TRBV5-1 to TRBJ2-5; 9 nucleotides align to TRBD2. The ends lost 3 bases at V and 2 bases at J; junction bases unmatched: 8. Germline loops: CDR1 SGHRS, CDR2 YFSETQ. This CDR3 has 16 residues. The CDR3, as DNA: TGCGCCAGCAGCTCAAATAGCGGGAGCGTTCAAGAGACCCAGTACTTC. This encodes CASSSNSGSVQETQYF.

The chain joins TRBV20-1 to TRBJ2-5; D not resolved. This CDR3 comprises 10 residues. The germline V gene encodes CDR1 DFQATT and CDR2 SNEGSKA (reference sequence). V was cut by 7 bases and J by 5 bases, with 8 bases left in between. The CDR3 reads CSVIRETQYF. The CDR3, as DNA: TGCAGTGTCATAAGGGAGACCCAGTACTTC.

V usage is TRBV5-4 and J usage is TRBJ2-5, with D possibly being TRBD2 (8 bases). The V and J ends lost 10 bases and 2 bases respectively, with 21 bases between them. Looked up from germline, CDR1 is SGHNT and CDR2 is YYREEE (reference sequence). CDR3 length equals 15 residues. Written as DNA, the CDR3 is TGTGCCTGCGGATCGGGAGGGGGCCGGCAAGAGACCCAGTACTTC. Its protein product is CACGSGGGRQETQYF. The whole variable domain, remainder taken from reference TRBV5-4 and TRBJ2-5, is ETGVTQSPTHLIKTRGQQVTLRCSSQSGHNTVSWYQQALGQGPQFIFQYYREEENGRGNFPPRFSGLQFPNYSSELNVNALELDDSALYLCACGSGGGRQETQYFGPGTRLLVL.

This clone was seen more than once but under ten times. CDR3 residues: CASSLVKGSRGEQYF. DNA for the CDR3: TGTGCCAGCAGCTTAGTTAAGGGTTCCAGGGGCGAGCAGTACTTC. This chain uses TRBV11-2 with TRBJ2-7; a weak D match, TRBD1 (6 bases). Trimming took off 1 base at V and 6 bases at J, with 16 bases between the two ends. The CDR3 sequence is 15 residues long. Germline lookup yields CDR1 SGHAT and CDR2 FQNNGV.

This clone has only a few counts. V and J are TRBV21-1 and TRBJ2-4. TRBV21-1 is a pseudogene locus. The CDR3 totals 16 residues. DNA for the CDR3: TGTGCCAGCAGCAAAGAACCCAAGGTGTCCAAAAACATTCAGTACTTC. This sequence encodes CASSKEPKVSKNIQYF.

V is TRBV28 and J is TRBJ2-1; 8 positions match TRBD2. With 7 bases clipped from V and 3 bases from J, the junction kept 5 bases outside the gene matches. The length of the CDR3 is 14 residues. Germline CDR1 and CDR2: MDHEN and SYDVKM. The CDR3 region is CASTETSVYNEQFF. The CDR3 DNA reads as TGTGCCAGCACTGAGACTAGCGTCTACAATGAGCAGTTCTTC.

The chain employs TRBV28 and TRBJ1-5, with D perhaps TRBD1 (6 bases). Between the trimmed V and J ends, which lost 4 bases and 0 bases, there was a span of 16 bases. Germline-derived CDR1 and CDR2 are MDHEN and SYDVKM. The length of the CDR3 is 17 residues. CDR3 DNA: TGTGCCAGCAGTTCCATTCACAGGGCGGATAGCAATCAGCCCCAGCATTTT. Translating gives CASSSIHRADSNQPQHF.

This clone appeared a few times. The chain joins TRBV7-2 to TRBJ2-1; D assignment may be TRBD1 or TRBD2 (5 bases each). From germline, CDR1 is SGHTA and CDR2 FQGNSA. This CDR3 has 11 amino acids. V was cut by 1 base and J by 10 bases, with 5 bases left in between. The CDR3 DNA follows: TGTGCCAGCAGCTTAGGGGACGAGCAGTTCTTC. Translating gives CASSLGDEQFF.

Turning to this clone: This specimen includes other DNA sequences encoding the same CDR3. The chain carries TRBV15 and TRBJ2-7, with TRBD2 identical over 13 bases. The germline V gene has CDR1 LNHNV and CDR2 YYDKDF (reference sequence). This CDR3 comprises 15 residues. The junction had 8 bases not matched to a gene; V was cut back by 5 bases and J by 7 bases. The CDR3 reads CATSRWTSGSYEQYF. In DNA, the CDR3 is TGTGCCACCAGCCGATGGACTAGCGGGAGTTATGAGCAGTACTTC. The full variable domain, completed using reference TRBV15 and TRBJ2-7, is DAMVIQNPRYQVTQFGKPVTLSCSQTLNHNVMYWYQQKSSQAPKLLFHYYDKDFNNEADTPDNFQSRRPNTSFCFLDIRSPGLGDTAMYLCATSRWTSGSYEQYFGPGTRLTVT.

The rearrangement links TRBV12-5 to TRBJ2-2; 10 bases are shared with TRBD1. V lost 2 bases to trimming and J lost 4 bases; unmatched junction nucleotides: 4. CDR1 is LGHNT, CDR2 FRNRAP, per germline. This CDR3 contains 16 residues. CDR3 amino acids: CASGLRTGGSTGELFF. Here the CDR3 DNA reads TGTGCTAGTGGTTTGCGGACAGGGGGGAGCACCGGGGAGCTGTTTTTT. The complete variable domain, with remaining parts taken from reference TRBV12-5 and TRBJ2-2, reads DARVTQTPRHKVTEMGQEVTMRCQPILGHNTVFWYRQTMMQGLELLAYFRNRAPLDDSGMPKDRFSAEMPDATLATLKIQPSEPRDSAVYFCASGLRTGGSTGELFFGEGSRLTVL.

A note on this clone: Different DNA sequences within this sample yield the same CDR3. The chain has TRBV7-2 and TRBJ1-5; unclear D gene. CDR3 size: 13 residues. Germline V gene lookup returns CDR1 SGHTA and CDR2 FQGNSA. With 4 bases removed from V and 3 bases from J, the gap between germline ends came to 7 bases. CDR3 DNA: TGTGCCAGCAGCTCCTTGCTCAATCAGCCCCAGCATTTT. It translates to CASSSLLNQPQHF.

In this sample, this clone turned up a few times. The chain uses TRBV28 and TRBJ1-4; D is perhaps TRBD1 (6 bases). Germline V lookup: CDR1 MDHEN, CDR2 SYDVKM. V was clipped by 2 bases and J by 8 bases, with 21 bases between them. This CDR3 has 17 residues. Written as DNA, the CDR3 is TGTGCCAGCAGTTTAATGGGCCCCACAGGGCTGTACGAAAAACTGTTTTTT. Translated: CASSLMGPTGLYEKLFF.

The chain couples TRBV5-4 to TRBJ2-1; TRBD1 matches at 7 bases. This CDR3 has 12 residues. Germline CDR1 reads SGHNT; CDR2 reads YYREEE (reference sequence). V lost 4 bases and J lost 9; bases outside the gene matches: 4. CDR3: CASSPQGTEQFF. The CDR3 nucleotides read TGTGCCAGCAGCCCACAGGGGACTGAGCAGTTCTTC.

V gene TRBV19 combines with J gene TRBJ2-1; D not certain. This CDR3 spans 14 amino acids. Germline assignment: CDR1 LNHDA and CDR2 SQIVND (reference sequence). Trimming removed 10 bases from V and 1 base from J, with 14 bases in between. CDR3 sequence reads: CATSSSPSYNEQFF. DNA for the CDR3: TGTGCCACCAGTAGTAGTCCTTCCTACAATGAGCAGTTCTTC.